This T cell receptor beta chain was found in a study of blood T cell repertoires in COVID-19. Study-level information: Acute and convalescent COVID-19 specimens originated in the United States, Italy and Spain.

In the study's own analysis: Researchers report that nucleated cell counts were estimated from reference gene primer amplification. Method: immunoSEQ multiplex PCR; TCRdb's copy keeps in-frame clones and lacks some. Clonal size and the V and J genes are those of that table, whereas D and trimming came from the DNA. Altogether 250,000 to 300,000 clones are present, roughly 79% being singletons, with the ten largest covering 2.5% to 3.5%. V was pared by 10 bases and J by 6 bases, with 9 bases between. The CDR3 is 10 residues long. Germline V gene lookup returns CDR1 ENHRY and CDR2 SYGVKD. The source is a woman aged 60 to 75 with active or convalescent COVID-19. Sequenced material: peripheral blood. The J gene is TRBJ1-2, the V gene TRBV10-3; D is perhaps TRBD1 (6 bases). The CDR3 region has the DNA TGTGCCAGTTACAGGGATGGCTACACCTTC. Amino acids: CASYRDGYTF.